A single TCR beta chain is shown here with its context. The table came from immunoSEQ multiplex PCR; TCRdb's copy has only in-frame clones and leaves some out. The sample records roughly 190,000 clones, around 90% being singletons. The V gene lost 0 bases and the J gene lost 8 bases, with 11 bases spanning the gap. Germline V gene lookup returns CDR1 MNHEY and CDR2 SMNVEV (reference sequence). This CDR3 region has 14 residues. The record originates from a study of blood T cell repertoires in COVID-19. The receptor comes from a man in his forties or fifties with acute or convalescent COVID-19. Sequenced material: peripheral blood. J is TRBJ1-5 and V is TRBV27, with D perhaps TRBD1 (5 bases). The CDR3 sequence is CASSLSSWGEPQHF. As DNA, the CDR3 is TGTGCCAGCAGTTTATCGTCGTGGGGGGAGCCCCAGCATTTT.